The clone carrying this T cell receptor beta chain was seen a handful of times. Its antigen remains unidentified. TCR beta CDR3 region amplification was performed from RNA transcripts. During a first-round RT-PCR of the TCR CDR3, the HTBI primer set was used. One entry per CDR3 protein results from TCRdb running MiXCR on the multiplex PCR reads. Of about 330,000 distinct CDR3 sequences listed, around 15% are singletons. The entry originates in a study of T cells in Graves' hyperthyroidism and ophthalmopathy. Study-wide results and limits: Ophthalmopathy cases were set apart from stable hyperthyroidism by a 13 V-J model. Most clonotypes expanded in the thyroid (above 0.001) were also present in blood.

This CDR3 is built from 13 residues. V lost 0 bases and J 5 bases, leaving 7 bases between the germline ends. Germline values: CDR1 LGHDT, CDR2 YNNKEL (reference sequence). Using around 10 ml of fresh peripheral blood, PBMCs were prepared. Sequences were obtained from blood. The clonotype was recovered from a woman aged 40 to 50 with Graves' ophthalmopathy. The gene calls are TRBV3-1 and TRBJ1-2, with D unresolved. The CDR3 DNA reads TGTGCCAGCAGCCAAGACTTCGGGTATGGCTACACCTTC. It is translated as CASSQDFGYGYTF.